Sequencing of this TCR beta chain was carried out in a study of T cell responses to AZD1222 COVID-19 vaccine. General study findings and limits: Dominant at 160-218 and 743-854, vaccine-associated CD4 TCRs also spanned spike. At baseline, seropositivity was found in only six or seven AZD1222 recipients. Possibly, clonal diversity was underestimated; donors were largely white British and included more females. Samples come after the peak T cell response, not at day 14.

Method: immunoSEQ multiplex PCR; TCRdb's copy keeps in-frame clones and lacks some. The sample records tens of thousands of clones, approximately 91% being singletons. Remarks on this clone: Its antigen is undetermined.

The ends were cut back, 1 base at V and 3 bases at J, with 10 bases in the middle. Germline CDR1 is SGHTA and CDR2 is FQGNSA. The CDR3 is 14 residues long. The rearrangement uses TRBV7-2 and TRBJ2-7, with a tentative D call TRBD2 (5 bases). This TCR was sampled from an adult in good health. The sequences come from peripheral blood, collected on day 0 of AZD1222 vaccination. CDR3 loop: CASSLDVSGYEQYF. The DNA of the CDR3 is TGTGCCAGCAGCTTAGATGTCAGCGGCTACGAGCAGTACTTC.